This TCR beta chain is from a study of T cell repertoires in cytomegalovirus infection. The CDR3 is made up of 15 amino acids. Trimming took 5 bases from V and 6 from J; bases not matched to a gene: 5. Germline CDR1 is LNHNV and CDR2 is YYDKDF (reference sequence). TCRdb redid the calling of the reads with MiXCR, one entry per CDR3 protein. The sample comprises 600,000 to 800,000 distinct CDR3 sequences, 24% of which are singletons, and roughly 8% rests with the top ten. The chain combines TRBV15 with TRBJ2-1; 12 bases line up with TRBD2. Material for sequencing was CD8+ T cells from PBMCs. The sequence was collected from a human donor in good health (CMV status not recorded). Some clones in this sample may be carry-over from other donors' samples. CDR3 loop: CATSWGTSGFNEQFF. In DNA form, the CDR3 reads TGTGCCACCAGCTGGGGGACTAGCGGGTTCAATGAGCAGTTCTTC.